Listed below are T cell receptor beta chains from one sample, sequenced in a study of blood T cell repertoires in COVID-19. Clones were sequenced by immunoSEQ multiplex PCR, and TCRdb holds only the in-frame ones, with some missing. The sample yields around 140,000 clones, 81% seen once. Sequenced input: peripheral blood. These receptors were taken from an older woman with active or convalescent COVID-19. CDR3s include the opening cysteine and the closing phenylalanine or tryptophan. The D gene is left open where the match is weak. Size is stated for part of the rows, as once, few or many counts, or as a class when the clone is expanded.

v_call,clone_size,d_call,j_call,cdr3_nt,cdr3_aa
TRBV6-5,once,-,TRBJ2-1,TGTGCCAGCAGTTACCAGGGGGGGCAGTTCTTC,CASSYQGGQFF
TRBV7-2,-,-,TRBJ2-1,TGTGCCAGCAGACGGACTTCCACCGCCAGGAATGAGCAGTTCTTC,CASRRTSTARNEQFF
TRBV14,once,-,TRBJ2-2,TGTGCCAGCAGCCAATTCGGACAGGGGACTAGAGGGGAGCTGTTTTTT,CASSQFGQGTRGELFF
TRBV5-1,-,-,TRBJ2-3,TGCGCCAGCAGCTTGGTCCCGAGCACAGATACGCAGTATTTT,CASSLVPSTDTQYF
TRBV6-5,-,-,TRBJ1-2,TGTGCCAGCGAACGGACAGTCTATGGCTACACCTTC,CASERTVYGYTF
TRBV19,-,TRBD2,TRBJ2-3,TGTGCCAGTACTTCTAGCGGGACATCGGATACGCAGTATTTT,CASTSSGTSDTQYF
TRBV18,-,TRBD1,TRBJ1-1,TGTGCCAGCTCCCCAAGGGGACAGTTGAACACTGAAGCTTTCTTT,CASSPRGQLNTEAFF
TRBV28,-,-,TRBJ1-5,TGTGCCAGCACCTCTAGCAATCAGCCCCAGCATTTT,CASTSSNQPQHF
TRBV7-2,-,-,TRBJ1-6,TGTGCCAGCAGCTTAGGCCCAGGCCCAAATTCACCCCTCCACTTT,CASSLGPGPNSPLHF
TRBV2,-,-,TRBJ2-5,TGTGCCAGCAGTTTGACAGGGGAGGGGGAGACCCAGTACTTC,CASSLTGEGETQYF
TRBV24-1,few,TRBD1,TRBJ1-2,TGTGCCACTAGACAGGGGGCGAACTATGGCTACACCTTC,CATRQGANYGYTF
TRBV5-4,-,TRBD2,TRBJ2-3,TGTGCCAGCAGCCCCACCTATGGGACTACCTATACGCAGTATTTT,CASSPTYGTTYTQYF
TRBV25-1,-,-,TRBJ2-7,TGTGCCAGCAGTGAGTCCGGACACCTGGGCTCCTACGAGCAGTACTTC,CASSESGHLGSYEQYF
TRBV29-1,-,-,TRBJ1-5,TGCAGCGTTGGTTTTGGGGCTGATCAGCCCCAGCATTTT,CSVGFGADQPQHF
TRBV24-1,-,TRBD2,TRBJ2-3,TGTGCCACCAGTGATTGGGTCCCTCGGGTAGCGGGAGCAGATACGCAGTATTTT,CATSDWVPRVAGADTQYF
TRBV21-1,-,-,TRBJ1-5,TGTGCCAGCAGCAAGATCAACAGGGTCTATAGCAATCAGCCCCAGCATTTT,CASSKINRVYSNQPQHF
TRBV7-2,once,TRBD1,TRBJ2-3,TGTGCCAGCAGCTTAGACAGGGGGAAGACAGATACGCAGTATTTT,CASSLDRGKTDTQYF
TRBV30,-,TRBD2,TRBJ2-7,TGTGCCTGGAGTCCTTCACCGGGGGGCTACGAGCAGTACTTC,CAWSPSPGGYEQYF
TRBV24-1,-,TRBD1,TRBJ2-1,TGTGCCACCGCCATTGGGGACAGGGGGCAGAATGAGCAGTTCTTC,CATAIGDRGQNEQFF
TRBV5-1,-,TRBD2,TRBJ2-3,TGCGCCAGCAGCTTGAGTAGCGGGAGCTTGGCAGATACGCAGTATTTT,CASSLSSGSLADTQYF
TRBV7-8,-,-,TRBJ1-5,TGTGCCAGCAGCTTAGCAGCAGGGTACTACAATCAGCCCCAGCATTTT,CASSLAAGYYNQPQHF
TRBV6-5,-,TRBD1,TRBJ2-5,TGTGCCAGCAGGACCGGGACAGGGTCCCCAGAGACCCAGTACTTC,CASRTGTGSPETQYF
TRBV5-6,-,-,TRBJ2-5,TGTGCCAGCAGCTTGGTGGGGAGTCAAGAGACCCAGTACTTC,CASSLVGSQETQYF
TRBV5-1,-,-,TRBJ1-2,TGCGCCAGCAGCTTCACAACAAGTAACTATGGCTACACCTTC,CASSFTTSNYGYTF
TRBV28,-,-,TRBJ1-2,TGTGCCAGCAGTTTAGATGCCGGGATCTATGGCTACACCTTC,CASSLDAGIYGYTF
TRBV9,-,TRBD2,TRBJ2-7,TGTGCCAGCAGCGCACTACCGGGACTAGGGTACGAGCAGTACTTC,CASSALPGLGYEQYF
TRBV28,-,TRBD2,TRBJ2-1,TGTGCCAGCACCCCCTTTGGGACTAGCGGGGCCCACAATGAGCAGTTCTTC,CASTPFGTSGAHNEQFF
TRBV29-1,-,-,TRBJ1-2,TGCAGCGTTGAAGTTACGGATGGCTACACCTTC,CSVEVTDGYTF
TRBV6-6,-,-,TRBJ1-2,TGTGCCAGCAGTGGGAATCAGGGAAGCGACTATGGCTACACCTTC,CASSGNQGSDYGYTF
TRBV5-1,-,-,TRBJ1-5,TGCGCCAGCAGCTTGACGGGGAGCAATCAGCCCCAGCATTTT,CASSLTGSNQPQHF
TRBV27,-,-,TRBJ1-4,TGTGCCAGCAGCCGGAGTCGGAATGAAAAACTGTTTTTT,CASSRSRNEKLFF
TRBV4-1,many,TRBD1,TRBJ1-2,TGCGCCAGCAGCCAAGGCCCAGGGGGCTTGGGTGGCTACACCTTC,CASSQGPGGLGGYTF
TRBV5-1,-,-,TRBJ1-5,TGCGCCAGCAGCTTGCAGGGCTTGAATCAGCCCCAGCATTTT,CASSLQGLNQPQHF
TRBV7-2,-,-,TRBJ1-5,TGTGCCAGCAGCTTAGCCCTAAGCGAGCAGCCCCAGCATTTT,CASSLALSEQPQHF
TRBV6-2/TRBV6-3,few,TRBD1,TRBJ1-5,TGTGCCAGCAGCCAGGGGACAGGCTACAATCAGCCCCAGCATTTT,CASSQGTGYNQPQHF
TRBV28,few,TRBD2,TRBJ2-2,TGTGCCAGCAGCATCGATCTGAGGCGGGAGATAACCGGGGAGCTGTTTTTT,CASSIDLRREITGELFF
TRBV28,-,TRBD2,TRBJ2-1,TGTGCCAGCAGTTTAACCAGCGGGAGGAGGTTCTTC,CASSLTSGRRFF
TRBV27,-,-,TRBJ2-7,TGTGCCAGCAGTACCATTGGGGGGTTCCGCTACGAGCAGTACTTC,CASSTIGGFRYEQYF
TRBV7-2,-,TRBD1,TRBJ1-6,TGTGCCAGCAGCCGGGACAGGGAGCTTTCACCCCTCCACTTT,CASSRDRELSPLHF
TRBV30,many,TRBD1,TRBJ1-3,TGTGCTCTATCCCGGGACAGGGTACTAACTGGAAACACCATATATTTT,CALSRDRVLTGNTIYF
TRBV6-2/TRBV6-3,-,-,TRBJ2-5,TGTGCCAGCAGACCTAGCTTAGTTGGGACCCAGTACTTC,CASRPSLVGTQYF
TRBV5-4,-,-,TRBJ1-1,TGTGCCAGCAGTCCAGGGTATGGCACTGAAGCTTTCTTT,CASSPGYGTEAFF
TRBV18,-,-,TRBJ2-6,TGTGCCAGCTCACCATCCCCGTACAGGGTGTCTGGGGCCAACGTCCTGACTTTC,CASSPSPYRVSGANVLTF
TRBV18,-,-,TRBJ2-3,TGTGCCAGCTTCCGAACACAGGGAAACACAGATACGCAGTATTTT,CASFRTQGNTDTQYF
TRBV30,-,-,TRBJ1-1,TGTGCCTGGGACCCAGGCAGTAACACTGAAGCTTTCTTT,CAWDPGSNTEAFF
TRBV6-5,-,-,TRBJ2-5,TGTGCCAGCAGTTACGGGTTGGGCAGGCAAGAGACCCAGTACTTC,CASSYGLGRQETQYF
TRBV5-1,-,-,TRBJ2-2,TGCGCCAGCAGCTGGCGGGACCCGAACACCGGGGAGCTGTTTTTT,CASSWRDPNTGELFF
TRBV28,-,TRBD2,TRBJ2-1,TGTGCCAGCTGGTTTCCTTCCCGGGAGGGTCCGGGGGTGGGGCGGGAGAACAATGAGCAGTTCTTC,CASWFPSREGPGVGRENNEQFF
TRBV6-2/TRBV6-3,once,-,TRBJ1-6,TGTGCCAGCAGTTACGACTCGCCACGGATTAATTCACCCCTCCACTTT,CASSYDSPRINSPLHF
TRBV5-1,-,TRBD1,TRBJ1-2,TGCGCCAGCAGCGAGCCAGGGGGCTATGGCTACACCTTC,CASSEPGGYGYTF
TRBV12-3/TRBV12-4,-,-,TRBJ1-1,TGTGCCAGCAGTTTAGTCACAGGCACTGAAGCTTTCTTT,CASSLVTGTEAFF
TRBV7-2,-,TRBD1,TRBJ2-5,TGTGCCAGCAGCTTCGGCCCGGGACAGAAGACCCAGTACTTC,CASSFGPGQKTQYF
TRBV6-6,-,-,TRBJ1-3,TGTGCCAGCATCCGGGGGGCCTCTGGAAACACCATATATTTT,CASIRGASGNTIYF
TRBV19,-,TRBD1,TRBJ1-2,TGTGCCAGTAGCCTCGGACAGGGCGGCTATGGCTACACCTTC,CASSLGQGGYGYTF
TRBV6-5,-,TRBD1,TRBJ1-2,TGTGCCAGCAAGGACAGGGGAGATGGCTACACCTTC,CASKDRGDGYTF
TRBV7-2,-,-,TRBJ1-1,TGTGCCAGCAGCTTAGGCAGTTACACTGAAGCTTTCTTT,CASSLGSYTEAFF